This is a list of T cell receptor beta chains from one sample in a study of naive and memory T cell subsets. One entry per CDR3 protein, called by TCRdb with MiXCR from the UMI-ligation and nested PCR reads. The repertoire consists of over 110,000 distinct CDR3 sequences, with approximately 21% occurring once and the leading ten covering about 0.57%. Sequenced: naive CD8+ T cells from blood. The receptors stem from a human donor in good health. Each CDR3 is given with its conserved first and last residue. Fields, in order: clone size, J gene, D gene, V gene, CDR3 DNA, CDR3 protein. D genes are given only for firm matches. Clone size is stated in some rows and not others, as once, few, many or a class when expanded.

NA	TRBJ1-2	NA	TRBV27	TGTGCCAGCAGTTTTGGCAGTAGGTACGGCTACACCTTC	CASSFGSRYGYTF
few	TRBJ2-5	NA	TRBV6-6	TGTGCCAGCAGTTACTCGGGGCTCGGGCAGGGCATACAAGAGACCCAGTACTTC	CASSYSGLGQGIQETQYF
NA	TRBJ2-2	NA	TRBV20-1	TGCAGTGCGAGATGGGGTCACACCGGGGAGCTGTTTTTT	CSARWGHTGELFF
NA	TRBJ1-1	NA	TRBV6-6	TGTGCCAGCAGTTACGTTGACACTGAAGCTTTCTTT	CASSYVDTEAFF
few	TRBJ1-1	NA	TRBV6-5	TGTGCCAGCTATGGGGGGGAGCACACTGAAGCTTTCTTT	CASYGGEHTEAFF
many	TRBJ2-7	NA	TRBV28	TGTGCCAGCAGTTTTAGGGCAGCCCCCATTGTTCTTCCCTACGAGCAGTACTTC	CASSFRAAPIVLPYEQYF
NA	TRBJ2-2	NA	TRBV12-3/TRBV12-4	TGTGCCAGCAGTTCTGGGGGCCGGTGGCTGTTTTTT	CASSSGGRWLFF
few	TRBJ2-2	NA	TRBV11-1	TGTGCCAGCAGCCAACGGGGGCAGGCCAACACCGGGGAGCTGTTTTTT	CASSQRGQANTGELFF
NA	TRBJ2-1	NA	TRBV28	TGTGCCAGCATCCACTCTCGGGGGATCTACAATGAGCAGTTCTTC	CASIHSRGIYNEQFF
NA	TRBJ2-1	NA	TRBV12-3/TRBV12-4	TGTGCCAGCAGTCAAGACTCAGGGGATGAGCAGTTCTTC	CASSQDSGDEQFF